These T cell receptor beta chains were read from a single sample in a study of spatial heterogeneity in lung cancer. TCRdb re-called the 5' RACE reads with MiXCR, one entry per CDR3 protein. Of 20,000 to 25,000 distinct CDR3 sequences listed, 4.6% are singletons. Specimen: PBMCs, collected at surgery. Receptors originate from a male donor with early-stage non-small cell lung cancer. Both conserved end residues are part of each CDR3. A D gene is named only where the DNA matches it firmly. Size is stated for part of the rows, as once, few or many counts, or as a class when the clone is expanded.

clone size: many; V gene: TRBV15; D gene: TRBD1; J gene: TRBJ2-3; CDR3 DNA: TGTGCCACCAGGGTCGGGACAGGGCCAACAGATACGCAGTATTTT; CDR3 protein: CATRVGTGPTDTQYF
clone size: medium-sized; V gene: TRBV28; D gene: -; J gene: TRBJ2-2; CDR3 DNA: TGTGCCAGCAGTTTACCCCCGGGACACATAGAGAACACCGGGGAGCTGTTTTTT; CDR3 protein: CASSLPPGHIENTGELFF
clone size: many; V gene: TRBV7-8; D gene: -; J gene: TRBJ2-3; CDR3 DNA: TGTGCCAGCAGCTCTTCACTAGCACACACAGATACGCAGTATTTT; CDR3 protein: CASSSSLAHTDTQYF
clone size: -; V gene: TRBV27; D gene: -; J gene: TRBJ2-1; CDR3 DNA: TGTGCCAGCAGGACTAGACAGGGCAGTCCCTACAATGAGCAGTTCTTC; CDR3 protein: CASRTRQGSPYNEQFF
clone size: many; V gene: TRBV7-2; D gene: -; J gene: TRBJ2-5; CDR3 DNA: TGTGCCAGCAGCTTATCAGAGACCCAGTACTTC; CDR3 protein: CASSLSETQYF
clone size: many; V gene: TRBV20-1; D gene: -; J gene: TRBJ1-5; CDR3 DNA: TGCAGTGCCGAAGGGCAGGGGCGAAGCAATCAGCCCCAGCATTTT; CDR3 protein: CSAEGQGRSNQPQHF
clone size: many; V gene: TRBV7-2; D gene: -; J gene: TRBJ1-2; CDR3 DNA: TGTGCCAGCAGGTTAAGCCGACAGGACTATGGCTACACCTTC; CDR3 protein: CASRLSRQDYGYTF
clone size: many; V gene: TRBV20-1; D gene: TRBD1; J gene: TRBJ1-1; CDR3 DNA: TGCAGTGCTAGGACAGGGGACACTGAAGCTTTCTTT; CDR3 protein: CSARTGDTEAFF
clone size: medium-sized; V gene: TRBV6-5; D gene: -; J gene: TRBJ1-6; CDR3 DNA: TGTGCCAGCAGTTACTCTAATTCACCCCTCCACTTT; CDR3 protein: CASSYSNSPLHF
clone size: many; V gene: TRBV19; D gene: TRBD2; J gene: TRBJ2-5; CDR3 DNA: TGTGCCAGTAGTGGTAGCGGGAGTAGTAGGACCCAGTACTTC; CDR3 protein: CASSGSGSSRTQYF
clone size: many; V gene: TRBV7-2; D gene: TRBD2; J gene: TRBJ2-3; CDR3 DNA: TGTGCCAGCAGTACCGGGACTAGCGGGACAAAAAGCGCAGATACGCAGTATTTT; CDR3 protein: CASSTGTSGTKSADTQYF
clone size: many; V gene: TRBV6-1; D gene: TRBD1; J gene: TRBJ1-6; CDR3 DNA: TGTGCCAGCACCGCCGGGACAGGGGGGTATAATTCACCCCTCCACTTT; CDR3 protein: CASTAGTGGYNSPLHF
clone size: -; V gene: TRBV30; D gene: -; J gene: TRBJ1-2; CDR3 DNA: TGTGCCTGGAGTGACAACTATGGCTACACCTTC; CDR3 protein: CAWSDNYGYTF
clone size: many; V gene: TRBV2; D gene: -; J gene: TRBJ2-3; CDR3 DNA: TGTGCCAGCAGAGCCGGGGCCGCCGCAGATACGCAGTATTTT; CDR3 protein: CASRAGAAADTQYF
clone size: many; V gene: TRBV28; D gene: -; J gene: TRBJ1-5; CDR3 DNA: TGTGCCAGTGATGGAGGGAATTATCAGCCCCAGCATTTT; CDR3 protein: CASDGGNYQPQHF
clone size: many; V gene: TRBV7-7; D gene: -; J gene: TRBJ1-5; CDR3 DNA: TGTGCTAGCAGCCCTAAGACAGAAACCTTGAGGTTGAGCAATCAGCCCCAGCATTTT; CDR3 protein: CASSPKTETLRLSNQPQHF
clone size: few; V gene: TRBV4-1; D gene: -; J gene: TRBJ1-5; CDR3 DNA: TGCGCCAGCAGCCAAGATTTGAGGAGGCCCCAGCATTTT; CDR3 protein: CASSQDLRRPQHF